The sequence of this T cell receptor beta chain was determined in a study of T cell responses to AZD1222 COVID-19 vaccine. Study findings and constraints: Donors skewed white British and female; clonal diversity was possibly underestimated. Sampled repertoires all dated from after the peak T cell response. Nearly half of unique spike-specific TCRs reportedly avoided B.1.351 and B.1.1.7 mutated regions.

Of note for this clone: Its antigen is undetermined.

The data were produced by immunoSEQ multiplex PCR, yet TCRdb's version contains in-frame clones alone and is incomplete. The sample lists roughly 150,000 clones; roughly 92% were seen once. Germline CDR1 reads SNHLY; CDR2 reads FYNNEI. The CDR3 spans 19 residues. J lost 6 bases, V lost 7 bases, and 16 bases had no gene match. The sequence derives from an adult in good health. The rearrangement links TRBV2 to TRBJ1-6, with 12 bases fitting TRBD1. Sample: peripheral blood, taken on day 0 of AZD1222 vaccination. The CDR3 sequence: CASIRRETGTGGINSPLHF. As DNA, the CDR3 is TGTGCCAGCATCAGAAGAGAGACGGGGACAGGGGGCATTAATTCACCCCTCCACTTT.